The next 23 T cell receptor beta chains were all read from a single sample in a study of cytomegalovirus exposure and HLA in healthy donors. Both 60 Vbeta primers and 13 Jbeta primers went into the PCR. Only in-frame clones appear in the TCRdb table, and some are missing; sequencing was by immunoSEQ multiplex PCR. The sample yields about 130,000 clones, approximately 75% seen once. Input material: PBMCs. The source of these receptors is a male donor in good health and CMV-seronegative.

CDR3 in amino acids: CASSQEAAWQMGNTIYF. DNA of the CDR3: TGTGCCAGCAGCCAAGAGGCGGCCTGGCAGATGGGAAACACCATATATTTT. The V call is TRBV4-2, the J call TRBJ1-3; no firm D call. Trimming pared 0 bases from V and 4 bases from J, leaving 16 bases between. Germline V gene data show CDR1 as LGHNA and CDR2 as YNFKEQ. The CDR3 contains 17 residues.

This clone was seen just once. The chain employs TRBV18 and TRBJ1-3; D might be TRBD1 (6 bases). Germline V gene data show CDR1 as KGHSH and CDR2 as LQKENI. The V end was cut by 4 bases, the J end by 2 bases, with 6 bases between. The CDR3 runs 13 residues. The CDR3 loop reads CASSQGAGNTIYF. CDR3 sequence (DNA): TGTGCCAGCTCACAGGGGGCTGGAAACACCATATATTTT.

V is TRBV5-1 and J is TRBJ2-5; TRBD2 is a possible D gene (5 bases). Germline V lookup: CDR1 SGHRS, CDR2 YFSETQ. The CDR3 contains 15 residues. Trimming stripped 2 bases from V and 5 bases from J, with 16 bases between. The CDR3 DNA follows: TGCGCCAGCAGCTTAGGACTCGATTTGGACGAGACCCAGTACTTC. Translation gives CASSLGLDLDETQYF.

This clone was picked up a small number of times. This sequence joins TRBV6-6 and TRBJ2-7, with TRBD1 as a possible D gene (5 bases). CDR3 length: 12 amino acids. Germline V gives CDR1 MNHNY, CDR2 SVGAGI (reference sequence). The ends were cut back, 6 bases at V and 3 bases at J, with 9 bases in the middle. In nucleotides, the CDR3 is TGTGCCAGCAGATTGGACAACTACGAGCAGTACTTC. It is translated as CASRLDNYEQYF.

This sequence joins TRBV27 and TRBJ2-7; D is possibly TRBD1 (6 bases). Trimming left V 5 bases short and J 4 bases short, with 12 bases between. This CDR3 comprises 13 residues. Germline V gives CDR1 MNHEY, CDR2 SMNVEV (reference sequence). CDR3 protein: CASSAVQGYEQYF. CDR3 bases: TGTGCCAGCAGTGCAGTACAGGGATACGAGCAGTACTTC.

The chain couples TRBV5-4 to TRBJ2-5; TRBD1 matches 10 bases. The end of the DNA is better explained by TRBJ2-7, so the J call may be wrong. The germline V gene encodes CDR1 SGHNT and CDR2 YYREEE (reference sequence). This CDR3 spans 15 amino acids. CDR3 region: CASSQGQGGAYEQYF. The DNA of the CDR3 is TGTGCCAGCAGCCAAGGACAGGGGGGAGCCTACGAGCAGTACTTC.

The chain combines TRBV30 with TRBJ1-6; D ambiguous. This CDR3 has 15 residues. The V gene's germline CDR1 is GTSNPN and CDR2 SVGIG (reference sequence). Deletions cut 0 bases from V and 9 bases from J, with 15 bases between. CDR3 sequence: CAWSVRGAGSSPLHF. DNA for the CDR3: TGTGCCTGGAGTGTACGAGGAGCGGGGAGTTCACCCCTCCACTTT.

The gene calls are TRBV5-6 and TRBJ2-6; 7 positions agree with TRBD1. Per the germline V gene, CDR1 is SGHDT and CDR2 is YYEEEE. V lost 2 bases to trimming and J lost 1 base; unmatched junction nucleotides: 12. This CDR3 region has 19 residues. The CDR3 DNA sequence: TGTGCCAGCAGCTTTCCCTATGGACAGGCCCGATCTGGGGCCAACGTCCTGACTTTC. Its protein product is CASSFPYGQARSGANVLTF.

The chain couples TRBV30 to TRBJ1-2, with 8 nucleotides matching TRBD1. From germline, CDR1 is GTSNPN and CDR2 SVGIG (reference sequence). This CDR3 spans 13 amino acids. V lost 4 bases to trimming and J lost 4 bases; unmatched junction nucleotides: 5. CDR3: CAWNPGGLYGYTF. The CDR3 DNA reads as TGTGCCTGGAACCCAGGGGGCCTCTATGGCTACACCTTC. The full variable domain, with the rest looked up from reference TRBV30 and TRBJ1-2, is SQTIHQWPATLVQPVGSPLSLECTVEGTSNPNLYWYRQAAGRGLQLLFYSVGIGQISSEVPQNLSASRPQDRQFILSSKKLLLSDSGFYLCAWNPGGLYGYTFGSGTRLTVV.

Of note for this clone: One end of the junction is discordant with germline, which a read error may explain. This chain links TRBV7-7 with TRBJ2-2, with no clear D. CDR3 length equals 14 residues. Germline-derived CDR1 and CDR2 are SSHAT and FNYEAQ (reference sequence). As DNA, the CDR3 is TGTGCTAGCAGCTCCCAGATGGACACCGGGGAGCTGTTTTTT. Its translation: CASSSQMDTGELFF. Complete variable domain (other parts from reference TRBV7-7 and TRBJ2-2): GAGVSQSPRYKVTKRGQDVTLRCDPISSHATLYWYQQALGQGPEFLTYFNYEAQPDKSGLPSDRFSAERPEGSISTLTIQRTEQRDSAMYRCASSSQMDTGELFFGEGSRLTVL.

V is TRBV28 and J is TRBJ2-5, with 10 nucleotides matching TRBD2. CDR1 MDHEN and CDR2 SYDVKM come from the germline V gene. CDR3 length: 15 residues. Germline trimming cut 6 bases from V and 5 bases from J; bases unmatched to any gene: 9. The chain's CDR3 is CASRPGSGGFETQYF. CDR3 DNA sequence: TGTGCCAGCAGGCCGGGTAGCGGGGGGTTTGAGACCCAGTACTTC.

This clone turned up a few times. This sequence joins TRBV4-3 and TRBJ1-3; D is uncertain. CDR3 length equals 16 residues. V lost 0 bases, J lost 0 bases, and 9 bases lay in between. Germline V lookup: CDR1 LGHNA, CDR2 YSLEER. CDR3 loop: CASSQERSLSGNTIYF. The CDR3 DNA follows: TGCGCCAGCAGCCAAGAAAGGAGCCTCTCTGGAAACACCATATATTTT.

This sequence joins TRBV2 and TRBJ1-5, with D possibly being TRBD1 (5 bases). The CDR3 runs to 16 residues. Germline CDR1 SNHLY, CDR2 FYNNEI. V shed 6 bases and J shed 0 bases, with 15 bases lying between them. CDR3: CASSRQGSNSNQPQHF. The DNA for the CDR3 is TGTGCCAGCAGCCGCCAGGGAAGTAATAGCAATCAGCCCCAGCATTTT.

This chain uses TRBV7-2 with TRBJ1-5; no definite D call. The CDR3 has 15 amino acids. Trimming took off 2 bases at V and 0 bases at J, with 8 bases between the two ends. From germline, CDR1 is SGHTA and CDR2 FQGNSA. For the CDR3, the DNA is TGTGCCAGCAGCTTAACCGGGAATAGCAATCAGCCCCAGCATTTT. It encodes CASSLTGNSNQPQHF.

The chain has TRBV29-1 and TRBJ2-3, with D maybe TRBD1 (6 bases). Deletions cut 0 bases from V and 5 bases from J, with 15 bases between. Germline loops: CDR1 SQVTM, CDR2 ANQGSEA. The CDR3 runs 15 residues. CDR3 nucleotides: TGCAGCGTTGAAGATGGGGACAAGACGGAAGATACGCAGTATTTT. This sequence encodes CSVEDGDKTEDTQYF.

The chain couples TRBV9 to TRBJ1-2, with D perhaps matching TRBD1 (5 bases). Germline V gives CDR1 SGDLS, CDR2 YYNGEE. The CDR3 has 13 residues. Trimming removed 7 bases from V and 2 bases from J, with 12 bases in between. CDR3: CASQGPQNYGYTF. In nucleotides, the CDR3 is TGTGCCAGCCAGGGTCCTCAAAACTATGGCTACACCTTC.

V gene TRBV9 combines with J gene TRBJ2-3; TRBD2 matches 9 bases. The J segment lost 9 bases and the V segment lost 0 bases, leaving 5 bases of the junction unmatched. CDR1 is SGDLS, CDR2 YYNGEE, per germline. The CDR3 runs to 14 residues. The CDR3 sequence is CASSVEVSGGTQYF. The CDR3 region has the DNA TGTGCCAGCAGCGTAGAAGTTAGCGGGGGCACGCAGTATTTT.

The V and J genes are TRBV13 and TRBJ1-1, with TRBD1 matching 8 bases. This CDR3 region has 15 residues. Germline trimming cut 4 bases from V and 7 bases from J; bases unmatched to any gene: 11. CDR1 PRHDT and CDR2 FYEKMQ come from the germline V gene (reference sequence). The CDR3 nucleotides read TGTGCCAGCAGCTCAGAAGGGACAGGAGAGAGTGAAGCTTTCTTT. Its protein product is CASSSEGTGESEAFF.

Points on this clone: One junction end disagrees with the germline gene, perhaps due to a read error. The chain employs TRBV7-9 and TRBJ1-5, with unresolved D. The CDR3 runs 11 residues. Germline V gene sequence: CDR1 SEHNR, CDR2 FQNEAQ (reference sequence). CDR3 in amino acids: CSSSHGRESHF. The CDR3 bases are TGTTCCAGCAGCCACGGTCGTGAGTCACATTTT.

This chain links TRBV4-3 with TRBJ1-5; D is unresolved. Germline lookup yields CDR1 LGHNA and CDR2 YSLEER. With 4 bases removed from V and 3 bases from J, the gap between germline ends came to 10 bases. The CDR3 is 14 residues long. In nucleotides, the CDR3 is TGCGCCAGCAGCCGAGCGGGCTCCAATCAGCCCCAGCATTTT. Its protein product is CASSRAGSNQPQHF.

This chain joins TRBV1 and TRBJ2-7; the D call in the table, TRBD2, was not verified against the DNA. TRBV1 is designated a pseudogene. This CDR3 contains 12 residues. The CDR3 reads CTSSRTSPEQYF. The CDR3 DNA is TGCACCAGCAGCCGGACTAGCCCCGAGCAGTACTTC.

The V and J genes are TRBV9 and TRBJ2-3; 7 nucleotides line up with TRBD2. V lost 4 bases, J lost 2 bases, and 7 bases stayed unmatched. The CDR3 length is 15 residues. In germline, CDR1 is SGDLS, CDR2 YYNGEE. CDR3 residues: CASSPGAGDTDTQYF. In nucleotides, the CDR3 is TGTGCCAGCAGCCCTGGGGCGGGGGACACAGATACGCAGTATTTT.

The rearrangement joins TRBV5-6 to TRBJ2-7; no firm D call. The V end lost 4 bases, the J end lost 0 bases, and 8 bases lay between the germline ends. CDR1 SGHDT and CDR2 YYEEEE come from the germline V gene. The CDR3 covers 13 residues. CDR3 in DNA: TGTGCCAGCAGCCCGTCGAGCTCCTACGAGCAGTACTTC. The encoded protein is CASSPSSSYEQYF. The full variable domain, in which reference TRBV5-6 and TRBJ2-7 provide the parts outside the CDR3, is DAGVTQSPTHLIKTRGQQVTLRCSPKSGHDTVSWYQQALGQGPQFIFQYYEEEERQRGNFPDRFSGHQFPNYSSELNVNALLLGDSALYLCASSPSSSYEQYFGPGTRLTVT.